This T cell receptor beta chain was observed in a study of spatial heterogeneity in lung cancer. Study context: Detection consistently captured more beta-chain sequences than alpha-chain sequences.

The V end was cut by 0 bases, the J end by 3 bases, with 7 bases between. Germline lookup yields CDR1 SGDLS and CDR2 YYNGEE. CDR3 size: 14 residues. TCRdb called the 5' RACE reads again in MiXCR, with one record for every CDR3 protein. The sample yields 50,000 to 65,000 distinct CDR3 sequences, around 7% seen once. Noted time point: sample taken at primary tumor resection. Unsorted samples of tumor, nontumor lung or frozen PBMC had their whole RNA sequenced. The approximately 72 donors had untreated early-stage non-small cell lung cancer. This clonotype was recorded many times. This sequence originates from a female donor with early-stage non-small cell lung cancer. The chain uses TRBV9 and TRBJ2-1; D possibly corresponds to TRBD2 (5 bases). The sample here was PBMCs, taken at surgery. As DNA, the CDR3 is TGTGCCAGCAGCGTAGGGACTTACTACAATGAGCAGTTCTTC. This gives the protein CASSVGTYYNEQFF.